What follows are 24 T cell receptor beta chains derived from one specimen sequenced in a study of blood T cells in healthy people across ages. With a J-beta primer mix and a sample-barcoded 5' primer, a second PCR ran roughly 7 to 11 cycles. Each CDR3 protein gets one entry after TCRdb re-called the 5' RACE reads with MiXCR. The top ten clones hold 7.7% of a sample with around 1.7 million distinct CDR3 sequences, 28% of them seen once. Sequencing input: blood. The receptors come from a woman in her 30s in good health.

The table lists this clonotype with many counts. Written as DNA, the CDR3 is TGCAGTGCTCTTTCAGCCGGGGCAAACAATGAGCAGTTCTTC. It specifies CSALSAGANNEQFF. The V and J genes are TRBV20-1 and TRBJ2-1, with D perhaps assigned TRBD1 or TRBD2 (5 bases each). CDR1 and CDR2 (germline): DFQATT, SNEGSKA (reference sequence). The CDR3 sequence is 14 residues long. V gave up 5 bases and J gave up 5 bases, with 16 bases separating them.

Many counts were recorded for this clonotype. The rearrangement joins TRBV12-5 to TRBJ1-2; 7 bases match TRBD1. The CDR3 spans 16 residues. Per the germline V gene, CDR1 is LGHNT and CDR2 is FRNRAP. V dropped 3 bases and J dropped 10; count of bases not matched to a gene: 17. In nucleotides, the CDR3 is TGTGCTAGTGGTTTACCGAGACAGGGTATTAAGTTGGACTACACCTTC. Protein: CASGLPRQGIKLDYTF.

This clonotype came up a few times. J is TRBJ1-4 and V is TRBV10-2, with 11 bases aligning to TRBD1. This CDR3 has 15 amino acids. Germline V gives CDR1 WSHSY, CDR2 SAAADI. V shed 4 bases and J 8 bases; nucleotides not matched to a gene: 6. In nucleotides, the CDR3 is TGCGCCAGCAGTGTAGGACAGGGGGCAGGGGAAAAACTGTTTTTT. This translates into CASSVGQGAGEKLFF.

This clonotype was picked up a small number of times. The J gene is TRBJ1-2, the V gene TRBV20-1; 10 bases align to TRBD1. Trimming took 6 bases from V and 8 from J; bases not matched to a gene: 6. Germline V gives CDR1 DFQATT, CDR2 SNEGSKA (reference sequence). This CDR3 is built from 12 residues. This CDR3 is CSAPTGGKGYTF. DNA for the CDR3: TGCAGTGCGCCGACAGGGGGCAAAGGCTACACCTTC.

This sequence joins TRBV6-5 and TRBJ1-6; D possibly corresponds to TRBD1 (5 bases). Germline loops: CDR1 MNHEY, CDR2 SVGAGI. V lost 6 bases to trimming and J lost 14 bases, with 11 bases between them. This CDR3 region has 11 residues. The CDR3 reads CASRNRLSLHF. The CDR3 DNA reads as TGTGCCAGCAGGAACAGGTTATCCCTCCACTTT.

The CDR3 bases are TGTGCCAGCAGTCACGACCGGACTAGCGGGAGGAGTTCCTACAATGAGCAGTTCTTC. Translated: CASSHDRTSGRSSYNEQFF. This sequence joins TRBV2 and TRBJ2-1; 14 nucleotides match TRBD2. The CDR3 contains 19 residues. Losses at the gene ends were 5 bases for V and 1 base for J; bases not matched to a gene: 10. Germline V CDR1 and CDR2: SNHLY, FYNNEI.

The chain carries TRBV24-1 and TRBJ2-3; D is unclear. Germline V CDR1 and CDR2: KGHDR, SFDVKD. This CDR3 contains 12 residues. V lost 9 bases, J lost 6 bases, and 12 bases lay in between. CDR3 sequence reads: CATARTGDTQYF. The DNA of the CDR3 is TGTGCCACCGCCCGGACCGGTGATACGCAGTATTTT.

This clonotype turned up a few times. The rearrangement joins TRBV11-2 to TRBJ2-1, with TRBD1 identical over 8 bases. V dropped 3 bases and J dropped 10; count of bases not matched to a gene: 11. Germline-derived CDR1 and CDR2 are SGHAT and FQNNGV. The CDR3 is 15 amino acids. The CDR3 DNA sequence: TGTGCCAGCAGCTTTAGCTACGGACAGGGCGGCGAGCAGTTCTTC. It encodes CASSFSYGQGGEQFF.

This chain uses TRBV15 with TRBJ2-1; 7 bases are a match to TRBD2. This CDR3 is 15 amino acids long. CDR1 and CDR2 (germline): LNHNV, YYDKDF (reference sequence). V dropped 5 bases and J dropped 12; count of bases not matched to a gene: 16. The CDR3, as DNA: TGTGCCACCAGCGCCGCCGGGACTACTATCCACGTGCAGTTCTTC. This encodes CATSAAGTTIHVQFF.

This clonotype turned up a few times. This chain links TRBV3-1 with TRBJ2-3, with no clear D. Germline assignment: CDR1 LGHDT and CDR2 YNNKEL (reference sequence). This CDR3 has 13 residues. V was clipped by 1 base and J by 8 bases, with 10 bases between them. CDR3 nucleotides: TGTGCCAGCAGCCAAGGGGGTGAGGCTACGCAGTATTTT. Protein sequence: CASSQGGEATQYF.

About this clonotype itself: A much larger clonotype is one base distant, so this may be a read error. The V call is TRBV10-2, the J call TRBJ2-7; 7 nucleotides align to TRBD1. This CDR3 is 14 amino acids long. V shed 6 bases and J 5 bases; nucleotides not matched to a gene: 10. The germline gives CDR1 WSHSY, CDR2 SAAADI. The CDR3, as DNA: TGCGCCAGCAGGGAAGAAGGGGGCGTCCACGAGCAGTACTTC. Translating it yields CASREEGGVHEQYF.

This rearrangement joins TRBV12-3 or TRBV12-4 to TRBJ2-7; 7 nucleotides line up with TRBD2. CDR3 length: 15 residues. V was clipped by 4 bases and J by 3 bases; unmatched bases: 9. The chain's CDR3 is CASSSTGSGLYEQYF. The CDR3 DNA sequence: TGTGCCAGCAGTTCAACGGGTAGCGGGCTCTACGAGCAGTACTTC.

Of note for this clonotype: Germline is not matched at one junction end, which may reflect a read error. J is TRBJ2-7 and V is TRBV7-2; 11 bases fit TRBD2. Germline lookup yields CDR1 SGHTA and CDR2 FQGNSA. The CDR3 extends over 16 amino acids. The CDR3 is CVSSHEGLAVTYEQYF. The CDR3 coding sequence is TGTGTCAGCAGCCATGAGGGACTAGCGGTAACCTACGAGCAGTACTTC.

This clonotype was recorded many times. The CDR3 loop reads CATSNTGSYEQYF. CDR3 DNA: TGTGCCACCAGCAACACAGGATCCTACGAGCAGTACTTC. The rearrangement links TRBV15 to TRBJ2-7; weak D call: TRBD1 (5 bases). The CDR3 sequence is 13 residues long. Trimming left V 4 bases short and J 1 base short, with 8 bases between. Germline CDR1 and CDR2: LNHNV and YYDKDF (reference sequence).

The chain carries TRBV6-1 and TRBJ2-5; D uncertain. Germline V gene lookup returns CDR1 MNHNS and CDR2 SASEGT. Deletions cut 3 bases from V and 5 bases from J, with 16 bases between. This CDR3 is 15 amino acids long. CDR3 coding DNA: TGTGCCAGCAGTGAGGTTTATCGAGGCTGGGAGACCCAGTACTTC. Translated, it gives CASSEVYRGWETQYF.

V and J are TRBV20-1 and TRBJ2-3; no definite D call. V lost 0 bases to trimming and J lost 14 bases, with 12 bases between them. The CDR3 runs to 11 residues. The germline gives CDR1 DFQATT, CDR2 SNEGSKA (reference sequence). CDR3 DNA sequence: TGCAGTGCTAGAGATAGGTACTGGCTGTATTTT. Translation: CSARDRYWLYF.

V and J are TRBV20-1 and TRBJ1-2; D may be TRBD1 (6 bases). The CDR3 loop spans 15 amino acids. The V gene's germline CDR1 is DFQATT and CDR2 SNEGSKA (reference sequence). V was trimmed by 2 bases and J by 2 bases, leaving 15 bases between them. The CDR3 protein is CSARWSGGLNYGYTF. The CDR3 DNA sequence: TGCAGTGCTAGATGGTCCGGGGGCTTAAACTATGGCTACACCTTC.

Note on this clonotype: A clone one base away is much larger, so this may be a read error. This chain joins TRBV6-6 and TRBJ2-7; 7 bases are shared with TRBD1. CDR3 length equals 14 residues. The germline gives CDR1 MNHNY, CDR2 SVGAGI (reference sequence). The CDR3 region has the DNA TGTGCCAGCAGGATCCGGGACAGCCCCTACGGGCAGTACTTC. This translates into CASRIRDSPYGQYF.

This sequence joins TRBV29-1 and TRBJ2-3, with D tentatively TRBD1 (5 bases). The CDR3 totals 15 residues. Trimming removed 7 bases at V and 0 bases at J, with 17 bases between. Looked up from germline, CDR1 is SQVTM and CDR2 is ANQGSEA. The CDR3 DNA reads TGCAGCGCGATACGTCCCAGGGTTAGCACAGATACGCAGTATTTT. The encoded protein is CSAIRPRVSTDTQYF.

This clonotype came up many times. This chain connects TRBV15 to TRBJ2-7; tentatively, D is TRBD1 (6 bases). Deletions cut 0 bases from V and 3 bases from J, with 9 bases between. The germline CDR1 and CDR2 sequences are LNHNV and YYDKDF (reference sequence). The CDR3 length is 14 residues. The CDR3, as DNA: TGTGCCACCAGCAGAGAGGGCAGGGGCTACGAGCAGTACTTC. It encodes CATSREGRGYEQYF. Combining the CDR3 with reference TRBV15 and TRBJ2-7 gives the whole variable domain DAMVIQNPRYQVTQFGKPVTLSCSQTLNHNVMYWYQQKSSQAPKLLFHYYDKDFNNEADTPDNFQSRRPNTSFCFLDIRSPGLGDTAMYLCATSREGRGYEQYFGPGTRLTVT.

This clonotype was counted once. CDR3 amino acids: CSAREGAGGSYNEQYF. CDR3 DNA: TGCAGTGCTAGAGAAGGAGCGGGGGGCTCCTACAATGAGCAGTACTTC. The V and J genes are TRBV20-1 and TRBJ2-4; 9 nucleotides agree with TRBD2. CDR1 is DFQATT, CDR2 SNEGSKA, per germline (reference sequence). Unmatched junction bases numbered 16, after V lost 0 bases and J lost 13 bases. This CDR3 region has 16 residues.

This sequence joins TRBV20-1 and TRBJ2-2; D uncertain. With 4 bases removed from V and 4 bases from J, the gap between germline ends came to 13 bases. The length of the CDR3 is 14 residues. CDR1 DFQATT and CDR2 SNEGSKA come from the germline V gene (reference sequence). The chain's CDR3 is CSATDPRSTGELFF. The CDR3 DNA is TGCAGTGCTACCGACCCGAGAAGCACCGGGGAGCTGTTTTTT.

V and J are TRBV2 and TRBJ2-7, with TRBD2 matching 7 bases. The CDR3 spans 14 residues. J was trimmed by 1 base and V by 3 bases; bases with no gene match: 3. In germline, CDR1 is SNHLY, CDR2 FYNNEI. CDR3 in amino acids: CASSEERGSYEQYF. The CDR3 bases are TGTGCCAGCAGTGAGGAGCGGGGTTCCTACGAGCAGTACTTC. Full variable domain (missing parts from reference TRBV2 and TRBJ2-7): EPEVTQTPSHQVTQMGQEVILRCVPISNHLYFYWYRQILGQKVEFLVSFYNNEISEKSEIFDDQFSVERPDGSNFTLKIRSTKLEDSAMYFCASSEERGSYEQYFGPGTRLTVT.

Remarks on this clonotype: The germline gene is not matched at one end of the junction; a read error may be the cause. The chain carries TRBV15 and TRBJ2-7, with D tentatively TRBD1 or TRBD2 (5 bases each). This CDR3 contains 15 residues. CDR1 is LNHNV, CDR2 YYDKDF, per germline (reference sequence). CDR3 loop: CVTGWDGSSSYEQYF. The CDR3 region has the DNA TGTGTCACCGGCTGGGACGGATCCAGCTCCTACGAGCAGTACTTC.